What follows are 10 T cell receptor beta chains derived from one specimen sequenced in a study of CD8+ T cells in alopecia areata. Treatment: oral pan-JAK inhibitor, 5-10 mg twice daily. cDNA reverse transcribed from extracted RNA served as the sequencing template. The repertoire was sequenced with immunoSEQ multiplex PCR; TCRdb's copy has only in-frame clones and lacks some. The sample lists about 180,000 clones, 40% to 65% occurring once. The material sequenced was CD8+ T cells sorted from blood, taken at week 52, from a patient treated with tofacitinib. Receptor source: a human donor with alopecia areata.

The V gene is TRBV5-1, the J gene TRBJ2-5; D remains ambiguous. CDR3 length: 14 amino acids. The V and J ends lost 0 bases and 5 bases respectively, with 11 bases between them. Germline V gene lookup returns CDR1 SGHRS and CDR2 YFSETQ. In DNA form, the CDR3 reads TGCGCCAGCAGCTTGGCCTCCCACGAGGAGACCCAGTACTTC. Amino acid sequence: CASSLASHEETQYF.

The chain couples TRBV27 to TRBJ1-2; D might be TRBD1 (6 bases). Germline CDR1 and CDR2: MNHEY and SMNVEV (reference sequence). The CDR3 is 14 amino acids. Trimming stripped 1 base from V and 6 bases from J, with 12 bases between. The CDR3 DNA sequence: TGTGCCAGCAGTTTATTAGGGGGAGGAGATGGCTACACCTTC. Translated, it gives CASSLLGGGDGYTF.

The chain uses TRBV25-1 and TRBJ1-1; D gene ambiguous. The length of the CDR3 is 13 residues. Deletions cut 5 bases from V and 5 bases from J, with 12 bases between. Germline assignment: CDR1 MGHDK and CDR2 SYGVNS. CDR3 nucleotide sequence: TGTGCCAGCAGTTATGGGGAACAGACTGAAGCTTTCTTT. Its translation is CASSYGEQTEAFF.

This sequence joins TRBV9 and TRBJ1-2, with D possibly TRBD1 on 5 matching bases. The CDR3 contains 15 residues. Germline V gives CDR1 SGDLS, CDR2 YYNGEE. Trimming took 4 bases from V and 4 from J, leaving 17 bases between them. Here the CDR3 reads CASSPGLSTPYGYTF. The CDR3 DNA is TGTGCCAGCAGCCCGGGACTCTCGACCCCCTATGGCTACACCTTC.

The V call is TRBV6-5, the J call TRBJ1-1; D unclear. Germline V gene sequence: CDR1 MNHEY, CDR2 SVGAGI. This CDR3 is built from 13 residues. The V end was cut by 0 bases, the J end by 1 base, with 3 bases between. DNA of the CDR3: TGTGCCAGCAGTTACTCGAAGAACACTGAAGCTTTCTTT. This sequence encodes CASSYSKNTEAFF.

The V gene is TRBV7-3, the J gene TRBJ2-5; D is tentatively TRBD1 or TRBD2 (6 bases each). CDR3 length: 12 residues. Germline V gives CDR1 SGHTA, CDR2 FQGTGA. Trimming stripped 1 base from V and 7 bases from J, with 7 bases between. CDR3 DNA: TGTGCCAGCAGCTTAAAGGGGGGGACCCAGTACTTC. Protein product: CASSLKGGTQYF.

This chain connects TRBV7-9 to TRBJ1-4; D is unclear. The germline V gene has CDR1 SEHNR and CDR2 FQNEAQ (reference sequence). Trimming cost V 4 bases and J 5 bases, with 2 bases left between them. CDR3 length: 11 residues. The CDR3 loop reads CASSWNEKLFF. DNA of the CDR3: TGTGCCAGCAGCTGGAATGAAAAACTGTTTTTT.

The chain joins TRBV9 to TRBJ2-1; 12 nucleotides match TRBD2. Germline V lookup: CDR1 SGDLS, CDR2 YYNGEE. The trim removed 0 bases at V and 9 bases at J, leaving 4 bases unmatched. The length of the CDR3 is 15 residues. This CDR3 is CASSVGLAGEPEQFF. CDR3 nucleotides: TGTGCCAGCAGCGTAGGACTAGCGGGGGAGCCTGAGCAGTTCTTC.

The gene calls are TRBV29-1 and TRBJ2-1; no reliable D call. The CDR3 totals 13 residues. Trimming removed 4 bases from V and 8 bases from J, with 15 bases in between. Germline V gene data show CDR1 as SQVTM and CDR2 as ANQGSEA. The CDR3 reads CSVVGLLGDEQFF. The CDR3 nucleotides read TGCAGCGTTGTCGGCTTACTTGGGGATGAGCAGTTCTTC.

V gene TRBV7-9 combines with J gene TRBJ2-7; D is unclear. The CDR3 sequence is 13 residues long. Germline V gives CDR1 SEHNR, CDR2 FQNEAQ (reference sequence). The V and J ends lost 4 bases and 2 bases respectively, with 9 bases between them. CDR3 residues: CASSSAAPYEQYF. DNA for the CDR3: TGTGCCAGCAGCTCCGCGGCACCCTACGAGCAGTACTTC.